This T cell receptor beta chain was sequenced for a study of blood T cell repertoires in COVID-19. Study-level information: Samples representing acute and convalescent COVID-19 were sourced from the United States, Italy and Spain. T cells, B-cell-depleted T cells, or PBMCs provided the cDNA or gDNA that served as material.

Sequencing used immunoSEQ multiplex PCR; TCRdb keeps in-frame clones, though not all of them. The sample holds under 95,000 clones, approximately 80% seen once. Per the germline V gene, CDR1 is MNHEY and CDR2 is SVGAGI. Trimming pared 7 bases from V and 8 bases from J, leaving 12 bases between. The CDR3 spans 12 residues. The sample consisted of peripheral blood. The chain employs TRBV6-5 and TRBJ1-5; D possibly corresponds to TRBD1 (5 bases). The clonotype comes from a man aged 50 to 60 with acute or convalescent COVID-19. The CDR3 region has the DNA TGTGCCAGCACCTCCCCGGGGGAGCCCCAGCATTTT. As protein: CASTSPGEPQHF.